Sequencing of this T cell receptor (beta chain) was carried out in a study of low-dose radiotherapy and immunotherapy resistance in tumors. Study-wide context: One day prior to radiation and immunotherapy, intravenous cyclophosphamide at 200 mg/m2 was given, repeated every two weeks.

TRAV and TRBV primers primed cDNA for both TCRalpha and TCRbeta. Both a constant-region primer and a V-primer adapter served to amplify TCRs across 20 to 25 PCR cycles. Isolated mRNA underwent amplification via in vitro transcription. TCRdb re-called the reads through MiXCR, storing one row per CDR3 protein. The data show tens of thousands of distinct CDR3 sequences, about 25% seen once. The CDR3 loop spans 13 amino acids. V was shortened by 7 bases and J by 7 bases, with 14 bases between the two germline ends. Germline-derived CDR1 and CDR2 are MNHNS and SASEGT. This clonotype was counted ten times or more. Time point: before trial treatment. Ipilimumab, nivolumab, aspirin, low-dose cyclophosphamide and low-dose radiotherapy were administered to donors.

The V and J genes are TRBV6-1 and TRBJ1-5; D is ambiguous. Specimen: PBMCs, collected before treatment. The clonotype originates from a male donor with rectosigmoid adenocarcinoma. CDR3 sequence reads: CASKGAEGQPQHF. The CDR3 region has the DNA TGTGCCAGCAAAGGAGCGGAAGGGCAGCCCCAGCATTTT.